Sequencing of this T cell receptor (beta chain) was carried out in a study of T-cell memory formation after mild COVID-19. Study-wide background: Clusters of TCRs were largely donor specific.

Germline V gene lookup returns CDR1 SGHNT and CDR2 YYREEE (reference sequence). This CDR3 is built from 15 residues. Trimming took 2 bases from V and 6 from J, leaving 12 bases between them. MiXCR, applied by TCRdb to the 5' RACE reads, yields one record per CDR3 protein. The sample gives a few hundred thousand distinct CDR3 sequences, around 20% of which show up once; approximately 12% is in the top ten. For this clonotype: The antigen remains undetermined.

Study-level points and caveats: That cross-reactive memory joined was suggested by some responding clones appearing in pre-infection memory.

V is TRBV5-4 and J is TRBJ1-6, with a weak D call TRBD1 (5 bases). What was sequenced was PBMCs or a T cell subset sorted from them (not recorded which). This clonotype was sampled from an adult woman who had mild COVID-19 (a few samples of this study predate the infection). Cell type and time point are not known. The CDR3 nucleotides read TGTGCCAGCAGCTTCTCCGGGACGGCTAATTCACCCCTCCACTTT. Translating gives CASSFSGTANSPLHF.